Shown below are 19 T cell receptor beta chains from a single sample sequenced in a study of cytomegalovirus exposure and HLA in healthy donors (TCRdb year 2017). Library preparation used the immunoSEQ multiplex PCR assay. For the multiplex PCR, a mixture combining 60 forward primers for TCR Vbeta segments and 13 reverse primers for TCR Jbeta segments was used. TCRdb mirrors the immuneACCESS table, restricted to in-frame sequences. Some clones are absent from its copies; in checked studies, under half trace to an unresolved V gene, and the reason for the others is unknown. The sample table holds 150,000 to 200,000 clones, of which over 65% were seen once. Jointly, the top ten make up around 3% of the sample. Material: PBMCs. The receptors originated from a woman aged 40 to 55 in good health and CMV-seropositive.

The chain carries TRBV6-6 and TRBJ2-5, with D maybe TRBD1 (6 bases). The CDR3 runs to 13 residues. V was clipped by 6 bases and J by 5 bases, with 13 bases between them. Germline CDR1 reads MNHNY; CDR2 reads SVGAGI (reference sequence). CDR3 sequence reads: CASRPGEYETQYF. CDR3 nucleotides: TGTGCCAGCAGGCCAGGGGAGTACGAGACCCAGTACTTC.

The chain has TRBV5-1 and TRBJ2-6; TRBD2 is a possible D gene (6 bases). Germline-derived CDR1 and CDR2 are SGHRS and YFSETQ. CDR3 length: 16 amino acids. V shed 0 bases and J shed 6 bases, with 13 bases lying between them. For the CDR3, the DNA is TGCGCCAGCAGCTTGGGGACTATCTCTAAGGCCAACGTCCTGACTTTC. It codes for CASSLGTISKANVLTF.

This sequence joins TRBV19 and TRBJ1-5; 7 bases map to TRBD1. CDR1 is LNHDA and CDR2 is SQIVND in the germline V gene (reference sequence). The CDR3 is 15 amino acids. V dropped 9 bases and J dropped 4; count of bases not matched to a gene: 12. The CDR3 sequence is CASDTEQGYNQPQHF. In nucleotides, the CDR3 is TGTGCCAGCGATACCGAACAGGGGTATAATCAGCCCCAGCATTTT.

This clone was observed a handful of times. This chain's CDR3 is CASSSLGSGTDTQYF. The DNA for the CDR3 is TGTGCCAGCAGCTCCCTAGGTAGTGGGACAGATACGCAGTATTTT. The chain is built from TRBV7-2 and TRBJ2-3; no firm D call. The CDR3 extends over 15 amino acids. The V and J ends lost 4 bases and 3 bases respectively, with 14 bases between them. The germline V gene encodes CDR1 SGHTA and CDR2 FQGNSA.

In DNA form, the CDR3 reads TGTGCCAGCAGTGGGGGGCCACAAGAGACCCAGTACTTC. It yields the protein CASSGGPQETQYF. This chain uses TRBV6-1 with TRBJ2-5; D is perhaps TRBD1 (6 bases). CDR1 and CDR2 from the germline V gene are MNHNS and SASEGT. V lost 4 bases, J lost 2 bases, and 8 bases lay in between. This CDR3 region has 13 residues.

Concerning this clone itself: Relative to the germline gene, one junction end is altered; a read error may explain this. The chain couples TRBV2 to TRBJ1-6; D unclear. Germline CDR1 is SNHLY and CDR2 is FYNNEI. This CDR3 contains 14 residues. The DNA of the CDR3 is TGTGCCAGCAGTGATAGGCGGGCAAATTCACCCCTCAACTTT. The encoded protein is CASSDRRANSPLNF.

This clone was seen only once. For the CDR3, the DNA is TGTGCCAGCAGCCAAGAATTCGGAACGGGGCGGGGGATGAATGAGCAGTTCTTC. Translation gives CASSQEFGTGRGMNEQFF. This chain connects TRBV14 to TRBJ2-1; 7 nucleotides align to TRBD2. The length of the CDR3 is 18 residues. The V gene's germline CDR1 is SGHDN and CDR2 FVKESK. Trimming cost V 0 bases and J 7 bases; bases outside gene matches: 15.

The chain employs TRBV7-9 and TRBJ2-3; TRBD1 might be the D (6 bases). Per the germline V gene, CDR1 is SEHNR and CDR2 is FQNEAQ (reference sequence). The length of the CDR3 is 15 residues. With 3 bases removed from V and 0 bases from J, the gap between germline ends came to 10 bases. CDR3 sequence (DNA): TGTGCCAGCAGCTTCAAACAGGGAAGCACAGATACGCAGTATTTT. The encoded protein is CASSFKQGSTDTQYF.

The rearrangement uses TRBV5-1 and TRBJ2-1; 8 bases fit TRBD1. The CDR3 runs 17 residues. Germline V gene lookup returns CDR1 SGHRS and CDR2 YFSETQ. V shed 3 bases, J shed 3 bases, and the junction held 11 bases outside the gene matches. In DNA, the CDR3 is TGCGCCAGCAGCTCGACAGGGGAAGGAATAGGCTACAATGAGCAGTTCTTC. Amino acids: CASSSTGEGIGYNEQFF.

The J gene is TRBJ2-7, the V gene TRBV11-2, with TRBD2 matching over 10 bases. Trimming took 4 bases from V and 3 from J; bases not matched to a gene: 6. The CDR3 is 15 amino acids. Germline CDR1 reads SGHAT; CDR2 reads FQNNGV. The CDR3 region has the DNA TGTGCCAGCAGCTCCTTTAGCGGGAGGAACTACGAGCAGTACTTC. It is translated as CASSSFSGRNYEQYF.

This chain uses TRBV9 with TRBJ1-5; possibly TRBD1 for D (5 bases). V lost 0 bases, J lost 5 bases, and 6 bases lay in between. This CDR3 has 13 amino acids. CDR1 and CDR2 from the germline V gene are SGDLS and YYNGEE. CDR3 coding DNA: TGTGCCAGCAGCGTAGGACAGTATCAGCCCCAGCATTTT. Protein product: CASSVGQYQPQHF. Based on the CDR3 plus reference TRBV9 and TRBJ1-5, the full variable domain is DSGVTQTPKHLITATGQRVTLRCSPRSGDLSVYWYQQSLDQGLQFLIQYYNGEERAKGNILERFSAQQFPDLHSELNLSSLELGDSALYFCASSVGQYQPQHFGDGTRLSIL.

This chain connects TRBV6-1 to TRBJ1-3, with a possible D match to TRBD1 (5 bases). The CDR3 is 16 residues long. Germline V gene sequence: CDR1 MNHNS, CDR2 SASEGT. The V end lost 4 bases, the J end lost 0 bases, and 13 bases lay between the germline ends. The DNA of the CDR3 is TGTGCCAGCAGTGCGGGGGTCCCCTACTCTGGAAACACCATATATTTT. Its translation is CASSAGVPYSGNTIYF.

V is TRBV5-5 and J is TRBJ1-1; D unresolved. The CDR3 loop spans 13 amino acids. V was shortened by 0 bases and J by 5 bases, with 8 bases between the two germline ends. Germline CDR1 is SGHKS and CDR2 is YYEKEE (reference sequence). CDR3 residues: CASSLAVSTEAFF. The CDR3 DNA follows: TGTGCCAGCAGCTTGGCCGTCTCTACTGAAGCTTTCTTT.

This clone was counted only a few times. The V and J genes are TRBV7-2 and TRBJ2-2, with 8 bases identical to TRBD1. Germline V gene sequence: CDR1 SGHTA, CDR2 FQGNSA. V shed 1 base and J 4 bases; nucleotides not matched to a gene: 2. CDR3 length: 15 residues. CDR3: CASSLETGVTGELFF. The DNA for the CDR3 is TGTGCCAGCAGCTTAGAGACAGGGGTCACCGGGGAGCTGTTTTTT.

This chain connects TRBV2 to TRBJ2-1, with TRBD2 identical over 14 bases. This CDR3 comprises 15 residues. Germline trimming cut 4 bases from V and 9 bases from J; bases unmatched to any gene: 5. Looked up from germline, CDR1 is SNHLY and CDR2 is FYNNEI. The CDR3 sequence is CASSGGLAGGIEQFF. The DNA of the CDR3 is TGTGCCAGCAGTGGTGGACTAGCGGGAGGAATTGAGCAGTTCTTC.

The V and J genes are TRBV2 and TRBJ2-1, with D uncertain. V shed 2 bases and J shed 12 bases, with 8 bases lying between them. The CDR3 runs to 11 residues. Germline CDR1 SNHLY, CDR2 FYNNEI. Here the CDR3 DNA reads TGTGCCAGCAGTGAACCCAGGTCGCAGTTCTTC. This sequence encodes CASSEPRSQFF.

This sequence joins TRBV19 and TRBJ1-1; D not certain. Germline V gene sequence: CDR1 LNHDA, CDR2 SQIVND (reference sequence). V gave up 8 bases and J gave up 3 bases, with 4 bases separating them. CDR3 length: 10 amino acids. The CDR3 sequence: CASSDTEAFF. Written as DNA, the CDR3 is TGTGCCAGTTCCGACACTGAAGCTTTCTTT. Together with reference TRBV19 and TRBJ1-1, the CDR3 gives the full variable domain: DGGITQSPKYLFRKEGQNVTLSCEQNLNHDAMYWYRQDPGQGLRLIYYSQIVNDFQKGDIAEGYSVSREKKESFPLTVTSAQKNPTAFYLCASSDTEAFFGQGTRLTVV.

This clone was detected only once. One junction end does not reproduce the germline sequence, and a read error may be involved. The chain recombines TRBV19 with TRBJ2-3, with a possible D match to TRBD1 (5 bases). The length of the CDR3 is 15 residues. CDR1 and CDR2 (germline): LNHDA, SQIVND (reference sequence). This chain's CDR3 is CASSIAGYSTGTQYF. Written as DNA, the CDR3 is TGTGCCAGTAGTATTGCAGGGTATAGCACAGGTACGCAGTATTTT.

This clone has a single count. This chain joins TRBV21-1 and TRBJ1-2; the table's D call, TRBD1, has no DNA check behind it. TRBV21-1 is flagged as a pseudogene. This CDR3 comprises 13 residues. CDR3 DNA sequence: TGTGCCAGCAGCGCACAGGAAAACTATGGCTACACCTTC. Translated: CASSAQENYGYTF.